This paragraph covers one T cell receptor beta chain sequence. Relative to its sample, this clonotype is medium-sized (0.01 to 0.1%). Qualities for individual bases were not recorded, and no much larger clone is one base off. PBMCs were labeled with CellTrace CFSE and cultured for about 6 days in RPMI with approximately 7.7% human serum plus peptide pools at roughly 1 ug/mL each. On a BD FACSAria, proliferating CD4 T cells were sorted without fixation as live CD56-CD19-CD16-CD3+CD4+ CFSE-low cells. Enrolled adults were healthy and were found to be seronegative for ZIKV, JEV, YFV, DENV and WNV by microneutralization screening. Samples came from a phase 1, double-blinded, randomized, placebo-controlled trial of an alum-adjuvanted Zika purified-inactivated virus (ZPIV) vaccine. Peripheral blood mononuclear cells were isolated by standard procedure and were kept frozen in liquid nitrogen until use. Libraries were made using 5' RACE. Before sequencing, the TCRbeta libraries were pooled in amounts proportional to the number of cells sorted for each library. RNAzol RT was used to extract total RNA from the sorted cells, and cDNA was then synthesized using an oligo(dT) primer together with a template-switching oligo. The TCRbeta V-CDR3-J region was amplified by PCR with Kapa HiFi between a SMARTer oligo primer and a TCRbeta constant-region primer. Illumina adaptors and sample-specific index barcodes were added in a second PCR, with HighPrep bead cleanup and a Bioanalyzer check confirming a band of roughly 650 bp. Sequencing of the libraries was done on an Illumina MiSeq using 2x151 bp paired-end reads. For the original study's pipeline: An in-house Java program demultiplexed the reads, and MiXCR assigned TCRbeta annotations and counted clonotypes. Repertoire overlap used Morisita-Horn indices from the R package vegan, with UPGMA clustering and Circos plots of recurring clonotypes. Shannon diversity and richness were normalized to the maximum possible value based on input cell numbers, so that values between 0 and 1 were obtained. CDR3beta sequences were aligned with MUSCLE, distances were computed with SeqinR, and multidimensional scaling was plotted in R. TCRdb passed the public sequencing reads through fastp at Q25 and MiXCR, retaining productive beta sequences. Identical CDR3 protein sequences are pooled into one entry, listed with their most common genes and DNA. These V and J calls rely on TCRdb rather than the paper's analysis. The sample table records some 300 distinct CDR3 sequences; approximately 3% of these occur just once. The ten largest make up 25% to 30% of the sample.

The sample comes from a study of Japanese encephalitis immunity and Zika vaccine responses (dated by TCRdb to the early 2020s). A note on the overall study: Each included participant got alum-adjuvanted ZPIV three times, at weeks 0, 4 and 28, with every dose being 5.0 ug. TCR repertoires from three flavivirus-naive individuals were also analyzed at weeks 2, 6 and 52 after the start of ZPIV vaccination. The ZIKV peptides, 15-mers that overlapped by 11 residues, were chosen for containing NetMHCpan/NetMHCII-predicted epitopes with affinity below 50 nM. The study tested whether CD4 T cell responses to the Zika vaccine were shaped by prior Japanese encephalitis virus (JEV) or yellow fever virus (YFV) vaccination. Roughly 13 participants were given two doses of JEV vaccine (IXIARO) 28 days apart, two to three months before the first ZPIV dose. The stimulations used peptide pools from ZIKV structural proteins divided into flavivirus-conserved and non-conserved sets, or JEV or YFV peptides that matched the pre-vaccination. For TCR sequencing, over 5 representative participants were selected from each pre-vaccination group, and samples were taken at week 0 (after pre-vaccination, before ZPIV) and at week 52. Before ZPIV, about 12 participants got a single dose of YFV vaccine (YF-VAX), while some 10 participants were flavivirus-naive. What the authors observed across the whole study: Because there were not enough samples, the peptide pools could not be deconvoluted, which meant the specific peptides behind the cross-reactive responses went unidentified. Samples were clustered by participant, with no similarity observed between individuals, suggesting that no public TCRs were detected. JEV-pre-vaccinated donors showed higher repertoire similarity across time-points and stimulations than YFV-pre-vaccinated donors, indicating more clonotypes common to ZIKV and JEV stimulation. After ZPIV, repertoire richness of CD4 T cells responding to conserved ZIKV epitopes significantly decreased in JEV-pre-vaccinated donors. Only a few individuals showed CD8 T cell responses to ZIKV peptide pools, and those responses were very low in magnitude. The analysis covered only a subset of trial participants who had three doses and adequate samples, rather than the whole vaccinated cohort.

CDR1 and CDR2 (MNHNS, SASEGT) derive from the germline V gene. The CDR3 holds 14 amino acids from the cysteine to the phenylalanine. The retained sequence is limited to the CDR3, 42 bases, with the frame set at the first base. Between the V and J ends, shortened by 3 bases and 2 bases respectively, the junction contains 8 bases. The V and J genes are TRBV6-1 and TRBJ1-3; the D gene is perhaps TRBD1, on 5 matching bases. This receptor was identified in an adult man who received an inactivated Zika virus vaccine. Material: antigen-activated CD4+ T cells from blood, cultured, obtained during a Zika inactivated vaccine study. The CDR3 region reads CASSDPTAGNTIYF. The nucleotide sequence reads TGTGCCAGCAGTGATCCGACAGCTGGAAACACCATATATTTT.